The source of this TCR beta chain is a study of cytomegalovirus exposure and HLA in healthy donors (dated 2017 in TCRdb). Regarding the research as a whole: An earlier analysis of roughly 630 of the donors reported approximately 300 Gb of sequence data and 117 million unique TCR beta sequences from about 200 million T cells. An early release covering some 640 HLA-typed donors comprised approximately 300 gigabases of sequencing data and 65 million to 100 million unique TCR sequences. The genetic ancestry cluster associated with self-reported Caucasian donors included around four fifths of the roughly 360 genotyped donors. The study aimed to test whether signatures of past pathogen exposure could be identified by cataloging public T cell receptors. The T cell repertoires of 550 to 850 subjects were profiled by immunosequencing and related to cytomegalovirus serostatus. In addition to the first cohort of 500 to 850 subjects, a separate validation cohort of 130 or so different subjects was used. The study combined high-throughput TCR immunosequencing, statistical association of individual TCRs with disease status, and machine learning to predict cytomegalovirus infection status. To study patterns of TCR occurrence, a later analysis re-analyzed previously published TCR beta repertoires from 666 donors and added high-resolution HLA genotyping. Rather than using new phenotypic data, the later analysis identified candidate immune exposures from TCR beta sequences and from how often those sequences occurred across donors. An earlier analysis of several hundred of the donors applied high-throughput TCR beta sequencing to assess whether each TCR beta V gene segment acted as functional or pseudogenic. Donor age, sex, ethnicity and CMV serostatus were compiled alongside the repertoire data. A later genetic analysis used genome-wide SNP genotypes for about 60% of the roughly 670 donors, treating that subset as a discovery cohort. Every discovery cohort repertoire had been produced on one sequencing platform. HLA typing included class I and class II loci at four-digit resolution. Typing coverage differed by locus: A, B, C, DRB1 and DQB1 were typed in about 629-630 donors, DQA1 in 522, DPA1 in some 570, and DPB1 in around 490. Roughly 5 DR-DQ haplotypes were treated as single units for association and clustering because of strong linkage in the cohort. Among roughly 400 genotyped donors of the cohort, an average of 235,054 unique TCR beta nucleotide sequences were sequenced per donor, 15% to 20% of them non-productive.

Paper-wide results and their limitations: A group of highly shared sequence variants was considered likely to be a technical artifact of the sequencing pipeline. At a false discovery rate of 0.05, a later analysis linked fewer than 20,000 TCR beta sequences to specific HLA alleles. Roughly uniform sequencing depth across donors was assumed in presence/absence analyses, although this assumption may not hold. A few of the identified cytomegalovirus-associated TCR beta chains were confirmed in vitro to be specific for cytomegalovirus antigens. The study gave a list of under 200 TCR beta chains associated with cytomegalovirus. The classifier was reported to diagnose cytomegalovirus status with high specificity and sensitivity in both the original and validation cohorts. When HLA alleles, especially DR and DQ, strongly co-occurred, TCR associations were difficult to assign to individual alleles. Across donors, most TCR sequences were observed very rarely, whereas some public TCRs were present in many individuals. In a later analysis, most CMV-associated TCR beta chains were found to appear HLA-restricted, with HLA associations seemingly driven largely by CMV exposure. Because HLA typing was missing for some donors at each locus, association tests included only the typed subset. Broadly in line with IMGT annotations, most TCR beta V segments showed up in productive rearrangements about 87% or about 30% of the time in an earlier analysis of several hundred of the donors. Because counts were too low, roughly 18 rarely observed V segments, including chromosome 9 orphons, were left out of the earlier analysis of some 600 of the donors. A later analysis found that HLA-associated TCR beta chains were more clonally expanded and had lower generation probabilities than equally common non-associated chains. In a later analysis, TCR association rates were found to vary across HLA loci, with the most associated TCRs seen for DRB1 alleles and the fewest for HLA-C alleles. The cohort was sequenced for TCR beta chains only, and without alpha or paired-chain data the features that could be detected were limited. Correlated functional status among segregating V segments might reflect linkage disequilibrium, but an unknown experimental factor could not be ruled out. A later genetic analysis reported fewer N-insertions in productive TCRs among donors in an Asian-associated ancestry cluster than the roughly 670-donor mean. The authors suggested that the approach could potentially be generalized to other disease states and immunological phenotypes. A further reported finding was that TCR beta sequences accurately predicted the HLA-A and HLA-B alleles for most subjects in the first cohort. CMV serostatus was the only immune exposure information available for the cohort. V-gene and J-gene trimming of TCR beta chains was associated with a missense DCLRE1C variant in a later genetic analysis, and the association was replicated in an independent cohort. A later analysis reported that several top co-occurrence clusters appeared linked to parvovirus B19, influenza, CMV and Epstein-Barr virus.

Concerning this clone: Its antigen is not yet known. Per-base qualities were not stored, and no clone one base away is much larger.

The cohort comprised 710 or so healthy bone marrow donors. At the time of sampling, all cohort members were nominally healthy, though unrecorded immune exposures were likely present. The donor tested CMV seronegative, placing the donor among the approximately 400 seronegative members of the cohort. A peripheral blood sample was collected from each donor, and TCR beta sequencing was performed on peripheral blood mononuclear cells. Genomic DNA was extracted from the blood cell samples with the Qiagen DNeasy Blood Extraction Kit. Libraries came from the immunoSEQ multiplex PCR assay. The multiplex PCR relied on a mix of 60 forward primers for TCR Vbeta segments and 13 reverse primers for TCR Jbeta segments. The CDR3 region of rearranged TCR beta genes was amplified from genomic DNA with a multiplex PCR assay. Amplified TCR beta libraries were sequenced as 87-base-pair reads on the Illumina HiSeq System. The authors' analysis ran thus. A later analysis counted some 74 million unique TCR beta chains across the 650 to 800 repertoires, and approximately 11 million of these chains were shared by at least two donors. Raw reads were error-corrected and collapsed into unique sequences by a nearest-neighbor algorithm in which closely related sequences were merged to remove PCR and sequencing errors. To assign V, D and J gene segments, CDR3 sequences were aligned to IMGT reference sequences. For a sequence to be retained, a match of at least six nucleotides to both a V gene segment and a J gene segment was required. A rearrangement counted as productive if the CDR3 had no stop codons and remained in frame with V and J, and every other rearrangement counted as non-productive. CDR3 was defined by IMGT convention, running from the second conserved V-encoded cysteine to the conserved J-encoded phenylalanine. In an earlier analysis of around 640 of the donors, sequences lacking an unambiguous match to a single V gene segment were excluded. In an earlier analysis of almost 600 of the donors, a V segment was called functional when productive rearrangements were above 56.7%, and segregating when the standard deviation between donors exceeded 5%. A statistical classification framework was built to diagnose cytomegalovirus status from the catalog of TCR beta chain sequences. V and J gene assignment, in a later analysis, came from comparing TCR nucleotide sequences with IMGT/GENE-DB human TR gene sequences. Using the TCRdist pipeline, a later analysis assigned CDR3 sequences along with most-parsimonious VDJ recombination scenarios. In a later analysis, every TCR beta chain was defined by the combination of its CDR3 amino acid sequence and its V-gene family, and reads without a unique V-gene family were dropped. As a way to deal with suspected cross-contamination and a sequencing artifact, a later analysis dropped roughly 620 nucleotide sequences that were highly shared and had low generation probability. In a later analysis, a clonal expansion index was calculated for each public chain from normalized within-repertoire ranks of inferred template counts. In a later analysis, generation probabilities were computed using a VDJ recombination model fitted to out-of-frame rearrangements, and the results were checked against IGoR. Hypergeometric tests were used in a later analysis to score TCR-TCR, TCR-HLA and TCR-CMV co-occurrence, with a repertoire-size bias correction applied to the TCR pairs. A later analysis estimated false discovery rates by permuting HLA or CMV assignments 20 times. In a later analysis, co-occurring TCRs were grouped using DBSCAN, and TCRdist sequence similarity was added for clustering within HLA-allele-positive subsets. Co-occurrence clustering excluded repertoires with fewer than 30,000 or more than 120,000 public chains, plus five with anomalous nucleotide sharing. TCRdb holds this immuneACCESS table with in-frame rearrangements only. Some clones are missing; in checked studies, unresolved V genes explain under half, and the rest has no known cause. D and trimming come from the DNA, and the V and J calls and clone size come from that table. The sample has 140,000 to 150,000 clones on record, approximately 80% of them singletons. The leading ten clones occupy around 3.7% of the sample.

The sequencing sample was made of PBMCs. This clonotype was sampled from a male donor in good health and CMV-seronegative.

The CDR3 sequence is CATSTAGVGHNEQFF. The sequenced DNA: TGTGCCACCAGCACGGCAGGGGTAGGACACAATGAGCAGTTCTTC. The chain couples TRBV15 to TRBJ2-1, and possibly TRBD1, on 6 matching bases. From cysteine to phenylalanine, the CDR3 is 15 amino acids long. The entry retains the CDR3 DNA only, 45 bases that are in frame from base 1. Based on the germline V gene (reference sequence), the CDR1 and CDR2 sequences are LNHNV and YYDKDF. V loses 4 bases of germline sequence and J loses 5 bases, and the interval between the two ends is 15 bases.